Listed here are 9 T cell receptor beta chains from one sample, sequenced in a study of cytomegalovirus exposure and HLA in healthy donors. PCR primers comprised 60 Vbeta and 13 Jbeta primers. TCRdb's copy holds only in-frame clones and misses some; the assay was immunoSEQ multiplex PCR. This sample has 100,000 to 150,000 clones, with 74% found just once. The sequencing sample was made of PBMCs. The source is a male donor in good health and CMV-seronegative.

The rearrangement links TRBV6-5 to TRBJ1-5, with D unclear. Germline V gives CDR1 MNHEY, CDR2 SVGAGI. V lost 8 bases, J lost 5 bases, and 10 bases lay in between. CDR3 length: 12 amino acids. This CDR3 is CASSPGHQPQHF. For the CDR3, the DNA is TGTGCCAGCTCCCCTGGGCATCAGCCCCAGCATTTT.

This sequence joins TRBV28 and TRBJ2-2; D is ambiguous. CDR3 length: 13 residues. Trimming pared 2 bases from V and 10 bases from J, leaving 11 bases between. Germline V gene data show CDR1 as MDHEN and CDR2 as SYDVKM. This chain's CDR3 is CASSLNFEAELFF. The CDR3 DNA is TGTGCCAGCAGTTTAAACTTCGAAGCGGAGCTGTTTTTT.

V gene TRBV13 combines with J gene TRBJ2-7; 8 bases are shared with TRBD1. The CDR3 sequence is 14 residues long. The V segment lost 4 bases and the J segment 4 bases; nucleotides outside the gene matches: 6. Germline values: CDR1 PRHDT, CDR2 FYEKMQ (reference sequence). CDR3 coding DNA: TGTGCCAGCAGCTCGCGTCGACAGGGGTACGAGCAGTACTTC. Residues: CASSSRRQGYEQYF.

The chain has TRBV2 and TRBJ1-6; maybe TRBD1 (6 bases). CDR3 size: 15 residues. The V gene lost 3 bases and the J gene lost 5 bases, with 11 bases spanning the gap. From germline, CDR1 is SNHLY and CDR2 FYNNEI. The CDR3 DNA reads TGTGCCAGCAGTGAGATCCCAGGGGATAATTCACCCCTCCACTTT. Its protein is CASSEIPGDNSPLHF. Filled out from reference TRBV2 and TRBJ1-6, the complete variable domain reads EPEVTQTPSHQVTQMGQEVILRCVPISNHLYFYWYRQILGQKVEFLVSFYNNEISEKSEIFDDQFSVERPDGSNFTLKIRSTKLEDSAMYFCASSEIPGDNSPLHFGNGTRLTVT.

This chain connects TRBV4-2 to TRBJ1-3; possible D gene TRBD1, 5 bases. V lost 0 bases and J lost 0, with 12 bases in between. CDR1 and CDR2 from the germline V gene are LGHNA and YNFKEQ. The CDR3 loop spans 17 amino acids. In DNA form, the CDR3 reads TGTGCCAGCAGCCAAGATGTTGGGGCAGGCTCTGGAAACACCATATATTTT. It specifies CASSQDVGAGSGNTIYF.

The chain carries TRBV12-5 and TRBJ2-5, with 11 bases identical to TRBD2. Germline CDR1 LGHNT, CDR2 FRNRAP. The CDR3 is made up of 18 amino acids. V trimming: 0 bases; J trimming: 3 bases; junction bases outside the gene matches: 9. CDR3 in amino acids: CASGLVLSGTSGEETQYF. CDR3 sequence (DNA): TGTGCTAGTGGTTTGGTACTTTCGGGGACTAGCGGAGAAGAGACCCAGTACTTC. Supplemented by reference TRBV12-5 and TRBJ2-5, the full variable domain reads DARVTQTPRHKVTEMGQEVTMRCQPILGHNTVFWYRQTMMQGLELLAYFRNRAPLDDSGMPKDRFSAEMPDATLATLKIQPSEPRDSAVYFCASGLVLSGTSGEETQYFGPGTRLLVL.

This clone was counted a single time. V and J are TRBV6-1 and TRBJ1-4, with 10 bases identical to TRBD1. V lost 11 bases, J lost 5 bases, and 5 bases stayed unmatched. From germline, CDR1 is MNHNS and CDR2 SASEGT. The CDR3 totals 13 residues. The CDR3 DNA follows: TGTGCCGGACAGGGGGAGAACAATGAAAAACTGTTTTTT. Translating gives CAGQGENNEKLFF.

The chain carries TRBV27 and TRBJ1-2; D remains unclear. CDR3 length: 16 amino acids. The V and J ends lost 3 bases and 4 bases respectively, with 18 bases between them. CDR1 and CDR2 (germline): MNHEY, SMNVEV (reference sequence). The CDR3 coding sequence is TGTGCCAGCAGTTTTCGAGCGTCGCCCCCCCTCTATGGCTACACCTTC. The encoded protein is CASSFRASPPLYGYTF.

The chain has TRBV4-2 and TRBJ2-2, with unresolved D. The CDR3 runs to 15 residues. From germline, CDR1 is LGHNA and CDR2 YNFKEQ. The V and J ends lost 1 base and 2 bases respectively, with 8 bases between them. The CDR3 coding sequence is TGTGCCAGCAGCCAAGTCAACAGTAACACCGGGGAGCTGTTTTTT. Translation: CASSQVNSNTGELFF.